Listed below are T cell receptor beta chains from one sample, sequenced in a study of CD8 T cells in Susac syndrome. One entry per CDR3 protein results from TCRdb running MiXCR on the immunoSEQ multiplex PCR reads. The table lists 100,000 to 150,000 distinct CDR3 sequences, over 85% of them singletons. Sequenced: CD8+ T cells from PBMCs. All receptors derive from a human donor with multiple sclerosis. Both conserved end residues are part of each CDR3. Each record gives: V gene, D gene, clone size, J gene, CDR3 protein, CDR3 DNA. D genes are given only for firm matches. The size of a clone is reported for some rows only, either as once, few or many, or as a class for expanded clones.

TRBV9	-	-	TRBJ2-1	CASSPRGGMGNEQFF	TGTGCCAGCAGCCCCCGAGGCGGGATGGGAAATGAGCAGTTCTTC
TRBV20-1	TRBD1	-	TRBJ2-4	CSASDRADKNIQYF	TGCAGTGCTTCGGACAGGGCGGACAAAAACATTCAGTACTTC
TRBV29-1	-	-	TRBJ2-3	CRNHPRSDCTDTQYF	TGCAGAAACCACCCCCGTAGCGACTGCACAGATACGCAGTATTTT
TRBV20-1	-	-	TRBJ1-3	CSARDGNTIYF	TGCAGTGCTAGAGATGGAAACACCATATATTTT
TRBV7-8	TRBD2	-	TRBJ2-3	CASSARVAGERTDTQYF	TGTGCCAGCAGCGCCCGGGTAGCGGGGGAGCGCACAGATACGCAGTATTTT
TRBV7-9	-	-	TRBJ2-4	CASSLSAGAKNIQYF	TGTGCCAGCAGCTTGAGTGCGGGGGCCAAAAACATTCAGTACTTC
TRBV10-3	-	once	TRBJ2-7	CAISEDSYEQYF	TGTGCCATCAGTGAAGACAGCTACGAGCAGTACTTC
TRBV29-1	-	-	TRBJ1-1	CSVEDRWGGTEAFF	TGCAGCGTTGAAGATCGTTGGGGTGGTACTGAAGCTTTCTTT
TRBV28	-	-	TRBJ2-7	CASSLGHRPSYEQYF	TGTGCCAGCAGCCTGGGACACCGGCCATCCTACGAGCAGTACTTC
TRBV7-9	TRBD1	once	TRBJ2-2	CASSLNTIGTGGTGELFF	TGTGCCAGCAGCTTAAACACAATCGGGACAGGGGGGACCGGGGAGCTGTTTTTT
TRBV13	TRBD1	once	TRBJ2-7	CASSSRTGMEEQYF	TGTGCCAGCAGCTCCAGGACAGGGATGGAGGAGCAGTACTTC
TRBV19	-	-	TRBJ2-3	CASSMPPSRGRTDTQYF	TGTGCCAGTAGTATGCCGCCCTCCAGGGGCCGCACAGATACGCAGTATTTT
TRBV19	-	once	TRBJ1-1	CASSDGVGTEAFF	TGTGCCAGTAGTGACGGGGTTGGCACTGAAGCTTTCTTT
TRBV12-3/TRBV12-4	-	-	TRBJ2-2	CASSPWGVAYSNTGELFF	TGTGCCAGCAGTCCCTGGGGCGTAGCCTACTCGAACACCGGGGAGCTGTTTTTT
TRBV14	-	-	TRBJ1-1	CASSGQPLMITEAFF	TGTGCCAGCAGTGGGCAGCCGCTCATGATCACTGAAGCTTTCTTT
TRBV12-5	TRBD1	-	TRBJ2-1	CASGLGTGSNEQFF	TGTGCTAGTGGTTTGGGGACAGGGAGTAATGAGCAGTTCTTC
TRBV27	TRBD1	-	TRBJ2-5	CASTPIGTGKRTQYF	TGTGCCAGCACCCCAATCGGGACAGGGAAGCGGACCCAGTACTTC
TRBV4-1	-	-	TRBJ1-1	CASSQDGTEAFF	TGCGCCAGCAGCCAAGACGGGACTGAAGCTTTCTTT
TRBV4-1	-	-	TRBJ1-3	CASSLRLRGVENTIYF	TGCGCCAGCAGCTTAAGACTCCGGGGTGTCGAAAACACCATATATTTT
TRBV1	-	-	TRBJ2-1	CTSSHPPSSGGHNEQFF	TGCACCAGCAGCCATCCTCCCTCCAGCGGGGGCCACAATGAGCAGTTCTTC
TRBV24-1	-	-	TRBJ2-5	CATSDFAGQPQETQYF	TGTGCCACCAGTGATTTTGCCGGACAGCCTCAAGAGACCCAGTACTTC
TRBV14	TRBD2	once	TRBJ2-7	CASSHRGGSYEQYF	TGTGCCAGCAGCCACCGCGGGGGCTCCTACGAGCAGTACTTC
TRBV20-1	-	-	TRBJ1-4	CSARDQGWYEKLFF	TGCAGTGCTAGAGATCAGGGTTGGTACGAAAAACTGTTTTTT
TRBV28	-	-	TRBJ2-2	CASSVGGEYTGELFF	TGTGCCAGCAGTGTTGGGGGCGAGTATACCGGGGAGCTGTTTTTT
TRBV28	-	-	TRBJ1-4	CASSPVVPALNEKLFF	TGTGCCAGCAGTCCCGTTGTGCCAGCCTTGAATGAAAAACTGTTTTTT
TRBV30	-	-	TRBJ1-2	CALEGSANYGYTF	TGTGCCTTGGAGGGGTCAGCTAACTATGGCTACACCTTC
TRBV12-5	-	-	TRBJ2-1	CASGFNSYNEQFF	TGTGCTAGTGGTTTTAACTCCTACAATGAGCAGTTCTTC
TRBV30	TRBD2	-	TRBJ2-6	CAWGISGGASGANVLTF	TGTGCCTGGGGAATCAGCGGGGGGGCCTCTGGGGCCAACGTCCTGACTTTC
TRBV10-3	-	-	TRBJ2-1	CAIRGDSLYNEQFF	TGTGCCATTCGCGGGGACAGCCTATACAATGAGCAGTTCTTC
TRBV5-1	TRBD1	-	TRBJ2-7	CASSLPGETGGHPYEQYF	TGCGCCAGCAGCTTGCCAGGAGAGACAGGGGGGCATCCCTACGAGCAGTACTTC
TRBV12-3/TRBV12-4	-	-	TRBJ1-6	CASSPAGSYSPLHF	TGTGCCAGCAGTCCCGCAGGGAGTTATTCACCCCTCCACTTT
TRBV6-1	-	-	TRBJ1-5	CASSEAREQISWPQHF	TGTGCCAGCAGTGAAGCGAGGGAACAAATCTCTTGGCCCCAGCATTTT
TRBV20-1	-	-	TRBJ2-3	CSARAWRASTDTQYF	TGCAGTGCTAGAGCCTGGCGGGCGAGCACAGATACGCAGTATTTT
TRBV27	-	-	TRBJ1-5	CASSLRSNQPQHF	TGTGCCAGCAGTTTACGGAGCAATCAGCCCCAGCATTTT
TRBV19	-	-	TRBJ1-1	CASRAGTENTEAFF	TGTGCCAGTCGTGCGGGGACTGAGAACACTGAAGCTTTCTTT
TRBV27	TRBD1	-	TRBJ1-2	CASSFPTPTGGRGYTF	TGTGCCAGCAGTTTCCCGACACCGACAGGGGGCCGAGGCTACACCTTC
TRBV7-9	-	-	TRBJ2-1	CASSARSGGYNEQFF	TGTGCCAGCAGCGCCCGTAGCGGAGGATACAATGAGCAGTTCTTC
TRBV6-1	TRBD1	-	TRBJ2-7	CASSQRDRGSSYEQYF	TGTGCCAGCAGTCAACGGGACAGGGGTTCGTCCTACGAGCAGTACTTC
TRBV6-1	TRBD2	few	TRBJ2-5	CASSELAGGPETQYF	TGTGCCAGCAGTGAACTAGCGGGGGGGCCAGAGACCCAGTACTTC
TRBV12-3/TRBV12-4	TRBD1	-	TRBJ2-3	CASRPTGVSASTDTQYF	TGTGCCAGCAGGCCTACAGGGGTTTCGGCTAGCACAGATACGCAGTATTTT
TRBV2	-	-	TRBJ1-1	CASSEGGSRVGGGTEAFF	TGTGCCAGCAGTGAAGGTGGGAGCAGGGTCGGGGGGGGAACTGAAGCTTTCTTT
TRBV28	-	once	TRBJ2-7	CASNPGVYEQYF	TGTGCCAGCAACCCAGGGGTCTACGAGCAGTACTTC
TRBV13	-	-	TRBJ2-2	CASSPLGHGPNTGELFF	TGTGCCAGCAGCCCTCTAGGACACGGTCCGAACACCGGGGAGCTGTTTTTT
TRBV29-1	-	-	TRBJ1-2	CCVDGYTF	TGCTGCGTTGATGGCTACACCTTC
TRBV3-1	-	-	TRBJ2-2	CASSIKQGSGELFF	TGTGCCAGCAGTATCAAACAGGGATCCGGGGAGCTGTTTTTT
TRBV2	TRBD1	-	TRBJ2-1	CASSGQGAYNEQFF	TGTGCCAGCAGTGGGCAGGGGGCTTACAATGAGCAGTTCTTC
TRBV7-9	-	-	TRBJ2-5	CASSSTRGEETQYF	TGTGCCAGCAGCTCTACGAGGGGCGAGGAGACCCAGTACTTC
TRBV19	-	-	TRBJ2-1	CASSILTAGPAHNEQFF	TGTGCCAGTAGTATTCTTACGGCAGGACCGGCCCACAATGAGCAGTTCTTC